This TCR beta chain emerged from a study of shared clonotypes between healthy human individuals. It was across several immunoSEQ plates that each subset's genomic DNA was evenly split. Ten immunoSEQ deep assay plates served to sequence unsorted PBMC DNA. Under the authors' procedure: Quality scores were absent from the junction-only immunoSEQ sequences, so filtering differed. Sequenced by immunoSEQ multiplex PCR; TCRdb stores in-frame clones only, minus some. V and J calls and clone size are those listed in that table; D and trimming were worked out from the DNA. The table lists about 560,000 clones, just over 75% of them singletons, with around 13% in the top ten. The receptor comes from a woman between 40 and 55 years old in good health. Some clones in this sample may be carry-over from other donors' samples. Sequencing used PBMCs.

This chain's CDR3 is CASSVGQSNEKLFF. The CDR3 DNA reads TGTGCCAGCAGCGTAGGACAGTCAAATGAAAAACTGTTTTTT. The chain combines TRBV9 with TRBJ1-4, with TRBD1 as a possible D gene (5 bases). V was cut by 0 bases and J by 5 bases, with 8 bases left in between. CDR1 is SGDLS and CDR2 is YYNGEE in the germline V gene. This CDR3 spans 14 amino acids.